The T cell receptor beta chain described here comes from a study of early T cells in non-severe SARS-CoV-2 infection. About the study: Sequencing input comprised bulk RNA from unsorted whole blood; chain pairing was not available.

On this clonotype: Its antigen is as yet unknown.

Per the germline V gene, CDR1 is SGHDN and CDR2 is FVKESK. This CDR3 is built from 18 residues. After removal of 4 bases from V and 8 bases from J, the junction contained 18 bases not matched to a gene. Overall study findings and caveats: CD4 and private specificities were missed by VDJdb matching, which favored anti-spike CD8 responses.

The TCR library protocol attached unique molecular identifiers to the individual cDNA molecules. From the 5' RACE reads, TCRdb called clonotypes with MiXCR, one entry per CDR3 protein. The table shows tens of thousands of distinct CDR3 sequences, with around 12% occurring only once. The V and J genes are TRBV14 and TRBJ2-1, with 9 bases identical to TRBD1. Sequenced material: whole blood. This TCR came from an adult who was a healthcare worker with PCR-confirmed SARS-CoV-2 infection or an uninfected control (not recorded which). CDR3 sequence reads: CASSPRAFPGTGPDEQFF. For the CDR3, the DNA is TGTGCCAGCAGCCCGCGCGCCTTTCCCGGGACAGGGCCTGATGAGCAGTTCTTC.